A single TCR beta chain is shown here with its context. The antigen remains unidentified. This entry comes from a study of T cell repertoires in breast cancer. For the study at large: Tumors, lymph nodes and blood came from breast cancer patients, plus healthy blood.

Whole-study findings and limits: Eight TRBV7 primers may have caused mispriming bias toward TRBV7 in shared TCRs. Different nucleotide sequences encoded the shared TCRs, suggesting antigen-driven expansion. Tumor-free sentinel nodes shared only 1.5% to 2.5% of tumor TCRs; involved nodes shared about 8%.

During the second nested PCR, blocking oligonucleotides suppressed genes that were not paired. TCRdb fed the emulsion pairing reads into MiXCR, producing one record per CDR3 protein. The sample holds approximately 40,000 distinct CDR3 sequences; roughly 44% are singletons and the top ten take about 60%. The expanded emulsion RT-PCR method captured paired alpha and beta chains from CD8+ T cells. Deletions cut 6 bases from V and 1 base from J, with 10 bases between. The CDR3 extends over 14 amino acids. Germline assignment: CDR1 LNHDA and CDR2 SQIVND (reference sequence). This clonotype was obtained from a pool of human donors with breast cancer or a healthy control (not recorded which). The gene calls are TRBV19 and TRBJ2-1; D is possibly TRBD1 (5 bases). Sequenced material: CD8+ T cells. The CDR3 spells CASSRQRSYNEQFF. CDR3 in DNA: TGTGCCAGTAGCCGACAGAGATCCTACAATGAGCAGTTCTTC.